These T cell receptor beta chains were read from a single sample in a study of cytomegalovirus exposure and HLA in healthy donors. Sequencing was performed with immunoSEQ multiplex PCR; in TCRdb, only in-frame clones are kept and a portion is missing. The sample lists about 120,000 clones; approximately 80% were seen once. Specimen: PBMCs. The receptor set was obtained from a female donor in good health and CMV-seropositive. Both conserved end residues are part of each CDR3. Fields, in order: J gene, V gene, D gene, CDR3 protein, CDR3 DNA. A D gene is named only where the DNA matches it firmly.

>TRBJ1-1|TRBV28|NA
CATEASRLNTEAFF
TGTGCCACCGAGGCAAGCAGACTGAACACTGAAGCTTTCTTT
>TRBJ2-1|TRBV7-6|TRBD1
CASTKTGGNEQFF
TGTGCCAGCACCAAGACAGGGGGGAATGAGCAGTTCTTC
>TRBJ2-1|TRBV4-1|NA
CASSQAAGYNEQFF
TGCGCCAGCAGCCAAGCGGCGGGGTACAATGAGCAGTTCTTC
>TRBJ2-6|TRBV10-3|TRBD1
CAISATGTAPSGANVLTF
TGTGCCATCAGCGCTACCGGGACAGCCCCGTCTGGGGCCAACGTCCTGACTTTC
>TRBJ2-1|TRBV7-3|TRBD2
CARWERGGLSVANEQFF
TGTGCCAGATGGGAGCGGGGGGGCCTGTCGGTTGCCAATGAGCAGTTCTTC
>TRBJ1-4|TRBV19|NA
CASSVRPGPNEKLFF
TGTGCCAGTAGTGTACGGCCAGGTCCGAATGAAAAACTGTTTTTT
>TRBJ1-3|TRBV18|TRBD1
CASSPYRDSSGNTIYF
TGTGCCAGCTCACCATACCGGGACAGCTCTGGAAACACCATATATTTT
>TRBJ1-6|TRBV9|TRBD1
CASSVAGAGGAGNSPLHF
TGTGCCAGCAGCGTAGCAGGGGCAGGGGGCGCGGGTAATTCACCCCTCCACTTT
>TRBJ1-3|TRBV4-2|NA
CASSQGEWSGNTIYF
TGTGCCAGCAGCCAAGGCGAATGGTCTGGAAACACCATATATTTT
>TRBJ2-7|TRBV5-1|NA
CASSPPETVSYEQYF
TGCGCCAGCAGCCCTCCGGAGACAGTATCCTACGAGCAGTACTTC